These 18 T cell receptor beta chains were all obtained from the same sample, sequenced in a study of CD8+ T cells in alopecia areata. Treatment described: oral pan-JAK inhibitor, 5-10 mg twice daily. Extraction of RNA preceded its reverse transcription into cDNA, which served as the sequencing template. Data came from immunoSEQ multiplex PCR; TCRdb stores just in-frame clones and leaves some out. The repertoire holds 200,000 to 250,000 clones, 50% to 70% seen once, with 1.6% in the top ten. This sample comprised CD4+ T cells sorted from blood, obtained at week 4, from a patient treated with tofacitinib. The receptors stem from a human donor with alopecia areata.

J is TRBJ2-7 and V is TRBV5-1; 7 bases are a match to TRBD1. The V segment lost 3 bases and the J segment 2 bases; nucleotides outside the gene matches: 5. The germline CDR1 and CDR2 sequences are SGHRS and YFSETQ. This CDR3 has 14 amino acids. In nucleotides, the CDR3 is TGCGCCAGCAGCTCGGGACAGTTGGCCTACGAGCAGTACTTC. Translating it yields CASSSGQLAYEQYF.

CDR3 loop: CASSQEVSQETQYF. CDR3 DNA sequence: TGCGCCAGCAGCCAAGAGGTCAGCCAAGAGACCCAGTACTTC. The V gene is TRBV4-3, the J gene TRBJ2-5; D is unresolved. CDR1 and CDR2 (germline): LGHNA, YSLEER. Trimming pared 0 bases from V and 1 base from J, leaving 6 bases between. There are 14 residues in the CDR3.

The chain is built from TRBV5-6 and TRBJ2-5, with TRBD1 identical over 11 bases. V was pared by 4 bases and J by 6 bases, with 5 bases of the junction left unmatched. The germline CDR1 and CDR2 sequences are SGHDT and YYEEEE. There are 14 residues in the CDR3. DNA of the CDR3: TGTGCCAGCAGCCTAGGACAGGGGGCTAAGACCCAGTACTTC. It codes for CASSLGQGAKTQYF.

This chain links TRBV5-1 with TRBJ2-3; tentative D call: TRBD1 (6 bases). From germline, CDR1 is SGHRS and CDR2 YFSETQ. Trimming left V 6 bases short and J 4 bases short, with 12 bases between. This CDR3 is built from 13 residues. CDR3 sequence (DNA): TGCGCCAGCAAGTCGGCAGGGGCAGATACGCAGTATTTT. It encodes CASKSAGADTQYF.

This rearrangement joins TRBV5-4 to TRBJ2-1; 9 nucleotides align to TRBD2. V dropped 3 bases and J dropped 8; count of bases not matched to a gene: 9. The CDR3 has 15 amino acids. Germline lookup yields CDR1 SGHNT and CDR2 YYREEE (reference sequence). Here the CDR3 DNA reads TGTGCCAGCAGCTCCGAGCGGGGGGCCCAGGATGAGCAGTTCTTC. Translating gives CASSSERGAQDEQFF.

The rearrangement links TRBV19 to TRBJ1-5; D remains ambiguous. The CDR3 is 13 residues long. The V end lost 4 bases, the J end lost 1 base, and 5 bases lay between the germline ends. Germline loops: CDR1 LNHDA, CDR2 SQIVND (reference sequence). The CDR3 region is CASSTVSNQPQHF. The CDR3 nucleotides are TGTGCCAGTAGTACAGTAAGCAATCAGCCCCAGCATTTT.

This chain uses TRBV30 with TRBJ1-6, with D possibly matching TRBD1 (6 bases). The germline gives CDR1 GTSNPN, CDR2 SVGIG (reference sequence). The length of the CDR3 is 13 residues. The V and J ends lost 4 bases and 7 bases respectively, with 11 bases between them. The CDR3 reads CAWMAGVNSPLHF. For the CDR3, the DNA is TGTGCCTGGATGGCAGGGGTAAATTCACCCCTCCACTTT.

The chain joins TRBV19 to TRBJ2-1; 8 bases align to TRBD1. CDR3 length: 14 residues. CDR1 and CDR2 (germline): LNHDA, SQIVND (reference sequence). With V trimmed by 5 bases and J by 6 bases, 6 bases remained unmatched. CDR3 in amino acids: CASSARDRSNEQFF. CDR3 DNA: TGTGCCAGTAGTGCCCGGGACAGGTCCAATGAGCAGTTCTTC. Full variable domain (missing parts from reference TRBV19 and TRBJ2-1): DGGITQSPKYLFRKEGQNVTLSCEQNLNHDAMYWYRQDPGQGLRLIYYSQIVNDFQKGDIAEGYSVSREKKESFPLTVTSAQKNPTAFYLCASSARDRSNEQFFGPGTRLTVL.

This CDR3 is CSVAVTDTQYF. The CDR3 coding sequence is TGCAGCGTTGCTGTGACAGATACGCAGTATTTT. The chain carries TRBV29-1 and TRBJ2-3; the D is unclear. Germline assignment: CDR1 SQVTM and CDR2 ANQGSEA. The V gene lost 4 bases and the J gene lost 3 bases, with 5 bases spanning the gap. The length of the CDR3 is 11 residues.

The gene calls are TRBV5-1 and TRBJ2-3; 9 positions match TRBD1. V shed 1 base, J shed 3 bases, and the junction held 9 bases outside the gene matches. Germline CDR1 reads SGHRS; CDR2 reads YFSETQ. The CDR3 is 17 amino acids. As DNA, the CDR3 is TGCGCCAGCAGCTTGTTGCCCCCTGGGACAGGGACAGATACGCAGTATTTT. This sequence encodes CASSLLPPGTGTDTQYF. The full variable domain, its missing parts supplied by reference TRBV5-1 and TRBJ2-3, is KAGVTQTPRYLIKTRGQQVTLSCSPISGHRSVSWYQQTPGQGLQFLFEYFSETQRNKGNFPGRFSGRQFSNSRSEMNVSTLELGDSALYLCASSLLPPGTGTDTQYFGPGTRLTVL.

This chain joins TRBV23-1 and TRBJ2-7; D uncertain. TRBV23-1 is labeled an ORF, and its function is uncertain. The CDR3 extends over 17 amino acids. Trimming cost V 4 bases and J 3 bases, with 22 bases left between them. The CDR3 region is CASSPQSRQIRIYEQYF. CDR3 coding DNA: TGCGCCAGCAGTCCCCAGTCCCGACAAATAAGAATCTACGAGCAGTACTTC.

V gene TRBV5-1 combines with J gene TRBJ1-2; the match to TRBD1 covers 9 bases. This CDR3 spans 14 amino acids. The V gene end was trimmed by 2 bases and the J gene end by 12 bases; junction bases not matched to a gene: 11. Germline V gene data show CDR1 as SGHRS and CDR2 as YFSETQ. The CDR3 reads CASSLLPGQGWHTF. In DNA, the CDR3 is TGCGCCAGCAGCTTACTCCCGGGACAGGGATGGCACACCTTC.

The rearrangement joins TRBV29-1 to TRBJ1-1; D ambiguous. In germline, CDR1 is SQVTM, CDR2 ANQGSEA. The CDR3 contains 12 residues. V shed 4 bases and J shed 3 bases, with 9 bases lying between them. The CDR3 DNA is TGCAGCGTTGTCCCGTCGGACACTGAAGCTTTCTTT. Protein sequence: CSVVPSDTEAFF.

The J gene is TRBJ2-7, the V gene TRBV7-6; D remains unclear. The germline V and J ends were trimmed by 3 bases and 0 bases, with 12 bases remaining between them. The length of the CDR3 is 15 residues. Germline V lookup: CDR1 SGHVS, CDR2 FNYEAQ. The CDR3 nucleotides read TGTGCCAGCAGCTTTGGGGATACTGACTCCTACGAGCAGTACTTC. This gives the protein CASSFGDTDSYEQYF.

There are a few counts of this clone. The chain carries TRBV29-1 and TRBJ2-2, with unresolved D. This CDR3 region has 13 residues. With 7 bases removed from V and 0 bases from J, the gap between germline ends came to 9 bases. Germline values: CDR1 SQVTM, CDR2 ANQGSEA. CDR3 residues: CSARLTNTGELFF. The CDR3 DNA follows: TGCAGCGCAAGACTCACGAACACCGGGGAGCTGTTTTTT.

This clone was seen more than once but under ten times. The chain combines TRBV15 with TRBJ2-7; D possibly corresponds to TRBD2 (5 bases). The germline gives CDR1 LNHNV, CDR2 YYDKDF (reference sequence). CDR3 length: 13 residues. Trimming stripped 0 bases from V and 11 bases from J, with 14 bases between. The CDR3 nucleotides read TGTGCCACCAGCAGAGATGAGCGCGGGTTTAAGTACTTC. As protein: CATSRDERGFKYF.

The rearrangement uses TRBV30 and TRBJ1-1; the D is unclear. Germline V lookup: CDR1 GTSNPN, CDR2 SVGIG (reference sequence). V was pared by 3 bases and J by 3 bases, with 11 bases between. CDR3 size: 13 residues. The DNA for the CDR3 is TGTGCCTGGAGCCCGGGGTTGGACACTGAAGCTTTCTTT. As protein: CAWSPGLDTEAFF.

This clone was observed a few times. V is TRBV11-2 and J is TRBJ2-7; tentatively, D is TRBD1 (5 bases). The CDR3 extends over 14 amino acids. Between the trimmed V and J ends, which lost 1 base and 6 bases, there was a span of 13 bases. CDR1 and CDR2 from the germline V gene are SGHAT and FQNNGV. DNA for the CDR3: TGTGCCAGCAGCTTAGTTGGCAGGGTCGGCGAGCAGTACTTC. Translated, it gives CASSLVGRVGEQYF. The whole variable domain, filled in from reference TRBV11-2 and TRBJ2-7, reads EAGVAQSPRYKIIEKRQSVAFWCNPISGHATLYWYQQILGQGPKLLIQFQNNGVVDDSQLPKDRFSAERLKGVDSTLKIQPAKLEDSAVYLCASSLVGRVGEQYFGPGTRLTVT.